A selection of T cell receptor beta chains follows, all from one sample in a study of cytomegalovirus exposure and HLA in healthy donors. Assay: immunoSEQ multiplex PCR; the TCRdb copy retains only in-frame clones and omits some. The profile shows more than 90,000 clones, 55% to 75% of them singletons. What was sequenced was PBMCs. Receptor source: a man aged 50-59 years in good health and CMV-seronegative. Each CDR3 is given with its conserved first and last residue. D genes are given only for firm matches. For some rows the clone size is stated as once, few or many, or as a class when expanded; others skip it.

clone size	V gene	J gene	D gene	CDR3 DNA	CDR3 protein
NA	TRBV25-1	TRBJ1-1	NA	TGTGCCAGCGGGAGGTGGGACGCGGGCACTGAAGCTTTCTTT	CASGRWDAGTEAFF
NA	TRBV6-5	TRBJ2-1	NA	TGTGCCAGCCAGGGGAACAATGAGCAGTTCTTC	CASQGNNEQFF
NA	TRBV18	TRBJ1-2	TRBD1	TGTGCCAGCTCAGCTAGGGGGCTGGGCTATGGCTACACCTTC	CASSARGLGYGYTF
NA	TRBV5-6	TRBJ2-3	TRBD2	TGTGCCAGCAGCCTAGCGGGGCTAATCACAGATACGCAGTATTTT	CASSLAGLITDTQYF
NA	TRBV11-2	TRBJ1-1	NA	TGTGCCAGCAGCTTAATCTCCGGGTTGGACACTGAAGCTTTCTTT	CASSLISGLDTEAFF
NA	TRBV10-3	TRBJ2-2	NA	TGTGCCATCAGTGAGTCGAATCCGGGAAACACCGGGGAGCTGTTTTTT	CAISESNPGNTGELFF
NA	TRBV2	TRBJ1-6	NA	TGTGCCAGCAGTGAAACAGGGTGGAATTCACCCCTCCACTTT	CASSETGWNSPLHF
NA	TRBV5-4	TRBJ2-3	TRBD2	TGTGCCAGCAGCTTGGGGCGGGAGGGCCCAGCAGATACGCAGTATTTT	CASSLGREGPADTQYF
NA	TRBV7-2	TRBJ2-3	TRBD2	TGTGCCAGCAGCTCCCCCGGGGGGGCATCCTTAAATACAGATACGCAGTATTTT	CASSSPGGASLNTDTQYF
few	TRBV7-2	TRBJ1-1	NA	TGTGCCAGCAGCTTAGTTCCTAACACTGAAGCTTTCTTT	CASSLVPNTEAFF
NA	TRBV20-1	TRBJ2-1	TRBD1	TGCAGAGTACAGGGGAATGAGCAGTTCTTC	CRVQGNEQFF